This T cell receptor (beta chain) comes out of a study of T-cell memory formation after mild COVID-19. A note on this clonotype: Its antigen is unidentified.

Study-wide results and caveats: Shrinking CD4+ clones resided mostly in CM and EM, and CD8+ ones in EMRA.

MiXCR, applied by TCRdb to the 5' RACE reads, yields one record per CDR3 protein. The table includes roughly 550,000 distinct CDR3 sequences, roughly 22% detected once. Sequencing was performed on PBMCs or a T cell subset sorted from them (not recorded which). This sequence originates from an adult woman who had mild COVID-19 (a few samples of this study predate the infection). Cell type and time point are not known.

The CDR3 DNA reads as TGTGCCAGCAGCCGCCCCGGATTGGGGTTTGAAGCTTTCTTT. This gives the protein CASSRPGLGFEAFF. The chain couples TRBV3-1 to TRBJ1-1; D is unclear. The CDR3 contains 14 residues. Per germline, CDR1 LGHDT and CDR2 YNNKEL (reference sequence). Trimming shortened V by 4 bases and J by 7 bases, and 16 bases separated the two germline ends.